One sample yielded the 31 T cell receptor beta chains listed below, sequenced in a study of blood T cell repertoires in COVID-19. Using immunoSEQ multiplex PCR, the repertoire was profiled, and TCRdb retains in-frame clones only, with some absent. Here the sample spans over 200,000 clones, approximately 88% being singletons. Sequenced sample: PBMCs or T cells enriched from blood (not recorded which). Every receptor here comes from a woman between 35 and 50 years old with acute COVID-19.

In its sample, this clone was seen a few times. The chain joins TRBV20-1 to TRBJ1-1; D is unresolved. CDR3 length: 11 residues. Germline V gene data show CDR1 as DFQATT and CDR2 as SNEGSKA (reference sequence). V gave up 2 bases and J gave up 5 bases, with 6 bases separating them. In DNA, the CDR3 is TGCAGTGCTAGAAGGCGGACTGAAGCTTTCTTT. Translating it yields CSARRRTEAFF.

This chain uses TRBV4-2 with TRBJ2-1; 8 nucleotides match TRBD2. The CDR3 contains 17 residues. Germline CDR1 reads LGHNA; CDR2 reads YNFKEQ. Trimming took 0 bases from V and 7 from J; bases not matched to a gene: 11. The CDR3 sequence is CASSQDQAGLVWNEQFF. CDR3 coding DNA: TGTGCCAGCAGCCAAGATCAGGCGGGACTAGTCTGGAATGAGCAGTTCTTC.

V and J are TRBV5-6 and TRBJ1-6; D is unresolved. The CDR3 has 15 residues. The ends were cut back, 4 bases at V and 4 bases at J, with 12 bases in the middle. The germline CDR1 and CDR2 sequences are SGHDT and YYEEEE. The CDR3 region has the DNA TGTGCCAGCAGCAGCAACGGGGATTATAATTCACCCCTCCACTTT. Translation gives CASSSNGDYNSPLHF.

The chain recombines TRBV18 with TRBJ2-5, with 8 bases matching TRBD1. J gave up 4 bases and V 3 bases, and 10 bases lay outside the gene matches. The CDR3 is 16 residues long. Germline V gene data show CDR1 as KGHSH and CDR2 as LQKENI. In DNA form, the CDR3 reads TGTGCCAGCTCACCCGTCCCCAGGGGGCTGGGAGAGACCCAGTACTTC. Its protein is CASSPVPRGLGETQYF.

The rearrangement uses TRBV6-5 and TRBJ2-7; a weak D match, TRBD2 (7 bases). Germline V lookup: CDR1 MNHEY, CDR2 SVGAGI. V was pared by 7 bases and J by 1 base, with 17 bases between. There are 15 residues in the CDR3. The CDR3 DNA sequence: TGTGCCAGCAAAAAAATCCGGGGGGCATCCTACGAGCAGTACTTC. Protein: CASKKIRGASYEQYF.

The count of this clone is one. V usage is TRBV2 and J usage is TRBJ2-1; D perhaps matches TRBD2 (5 bases). V was trimmed by 2 bases and J by 0 bases, leaving 11 bases between them. Germline-derived CDR1 and CDR2 are SNHLY and FYNNEI. This CDR3 has 16 residues. This CDR3 is CASSERGSPSYNEQFF. The CDR3 bases are TGTGCCAGCAGTGAAAGAGGGTCTCCCTCCTACAATGAGCAGTTCTTC.

The rearrangement joins TRBV7-2 to TRBJ1-1, with D perhaps TRBD1 (5 bases). Germline CDR1 reads SGHTA; CDR2 reads FQGNSA. V dropped 5 bases and J dropped 4 bases, with 11 bases sitting between them. This CDR3 spans 13 amino acids. The CDR3 sequence is CASSHGRATEAFF. CDR3 DNA: TGTGCCAGCAGCCACGGCAGGGCCACTGAAGCTTTCTTT.

The chain links TRBV14 to TRBJ1-1; D not resolved. V dropped 3 bases and J dropped 11 bases, with 13 bases sitting between them. Germline lookup yields CDR1 SGHDN and CDR2 FVKESK. The CDR3 is 12 residues long. The CDR3, as DNA: TGTGCCAGCAGCCAGATGAGAACAGATGCTTTCTTT. This translates into CASSQMRTDAFF.

The table lists this clone with a few counts. The V gene is TRBV27, the J gene TRBJ2-1; D unresolved. The length of the CDR3 is 16 residues. Trimming took 2 bases from V and 0 from J, leaving 11 bases between them. Germline lookup yields CDR1 MNHEY and CDR2 SMNVEV (reference sequence). The CDR3 DNA reads as TGTGCCAGCAGTTTAGACACATCGAGCTCCTACAATGAGCAGTTCTTC. Translated: CASSLDTSSSYNEQFF.

The genes are TRBV24-1 and TRBJ1-1, with 7 bases fitting TRBD1. This CDR3 is 14 amino acids long. The germline V gene has CDR1 KGHDR and CDR2 SFDVKD. V lost 5 bases to trimming and J lost 4 bases; unmatched junction nucleotides: 6. The CDR3: CATSAQSGGTEAFF. The CDR3 DNA is TGTGCCACCAGTGCCCAATCAGGGGGCACTGAAGCTTTCTTT.

The chain joins TRBV3-1 (or the pseudogene TRBV3-2) to TRBJ1-6; 8 bases align to TRBD1. CDR3 length: 15 residues. The V gene's germline CDR1 is LGHDT and CDR2 YNNKEL (reference sequence). The V gene end was trimmed by 7 bases and the J gene end by 7 bases; junction bases not matched to a gene: 9. This CDR3 reads CASIHEGQANSPLHF. In DNA, the CDR3 is TGTGCCAGCATTCACGAGGGACAGGCCAATTCACCCCTCCACTTT.

V is TRBV7-2 and J is TRBJ2-3; 10 nucleotides agree with TRBD1. The CDR3 length is 15 residues. CDR1 is SGHTA, CDR2 FQGNSA, per germline. With V trimmed by 6 bases and J by 3 bases, 6 bases remained unmatched. The CDR3 DNA reads as TGTGCCAGCAGACCCGACAGGGGGCGGACAGATACGCAGTATTTT. Translation: CASRPDRGRTDTQYF.

J is TRBJ2-1 and V is TRBV12-3 or TRBV12-4; D unresolved. Trimming took 3 bases from V and 15 from J, leaving 12 bases between them. The CDR3 contains 11 residues. The CDR3: CASSFRLASFF. The DNA of the CDR3 is TGTGCCAGCAGTTTTAGGTTAGCTTCGTTCTTC.

V gene TRBV6-1 combines with J gene TRBJ1-3, with D uncertain. Germline lookup yields CDR1 MNHNS and CDR2 SASEGT. V was pared by 4 bases and J by 2 bases, with 15 bases between. The CDR3 spans 16 residues. CDR3 DNA sequence: TGTGCCAGCAGTGCGATGCAGAGACTCACTGGAAACACCATATATTTT. Translated: CASSAMQRLTGNTIYF.

V is TRBV30 and J is TRBJ2-7; D gene uncertain. The germline V gene encodes CDR1 GTSNPN and CDR2 SVGIG (reference sequence). Trimming took 0 bases from V and 4 from J, leaving 7 bases between them. This CDR3 has 12 residues. In DNA form, the CDR3 reads TGTGCCTGGAGTGTACTGCTATACGAGCAGTACTTC. Its protein product is CAWSVLLYEQYF.

This sequence joins TRBV29-1 and TRBJ2-5; 8 bases fit TRBD1. J gave up 5 bases and V 6 bases, and 5 bases lay outside the gene matches. The CDR3 totals 12 residues. Per the germline V gene, CDR1 is SQVTM and CDR2 is ANQGSEA. The CDR3 DNA reads TGCAGCGTGGCGCAGGGGGCCGAGACCCAGTACTTC. Translated, it gives CSVAQGAETQYF.

The chain combines TRBV18 with TRBJ1-5; possible D gene TRBD1, 5 bases. The V end was cut by 1 base, the J end by 6 bases, with 10 bases between. CDR1 KGHSH and CDR2 LQKENI come from the germline V gene. The CDR3 spans 14 residues. The DNA for the CDR3 is TGTGCCAGCTCACCACAGGGGAAATCTCAGCCCCAGCATTTT. Its translation: CASSPQGKSQPQHF.

The rearrangement joins TRBV24-1 to TRBJ2-7; 14 bases agree with TRBD2. Germline V lookup: CDR1 KGHDR, CDR2 SFDVKD. Unmatched junction bases numbered 7, after V lost 9 bases and J lost 7 bases. CDR3 length: 14 amino acids. CDR3 sequence: CATSGLAGVGEQYV. DNA for the CDR3: TGTGCCACCTCGGGACTAGCGGGAGTAGGAGAGCAGTACGTC.

The chain employs TRBV11-2 and TRBJ1-2; the match to TRBD1 covers 7 bases. Unmatched junction bases numbered 9, after V lost 4 bases and J lost 1 base. This CDR3 contains 16 residues. Germline lookup yields CDR1 SGHAT and CDR2 FQNNGV. CDR3 sequence (DNA): TGTGCCAGCAGCTCGGACGAGGGGGCGCTTAACTATGGCTACACCTTC. It encodes CASSSDEGALNYGYTF. Filled out from reference TRBV11-2 and TRBJ1-2, the complete variable domain reads EAGVAQSPRYKIIEKRQSVAFWCNPISGHATLYWYQQILGQGPKLLIQFQNNGVVDDSQLPKDRFSAERLKGVDSTLKIQPAKLEDSAVYLCASSSDEGALNYGYTFGSGTRLTVV.

This clone occurred a few times. The chain is built from TRBV12-3 or TRBV12-4 and TRBJ1-4; no clear D gene. The CDR3 extends over 12 amino acids. The V and J ends lost 5 bases and 4 bases respectively, with 5 bases between them. Here the CDR3 DNA reads TGTGCCAGCAGTCGTATTAATGAAAAACTGTTTTTT. Protein sequence: CASSRINEKLFF.

The V gene is TRBV6-2 or TRBV6-3, the J gene TRBJ2-7, with D tentatively TRBD2 (6 bases). Germline CDR1 and CDR2: MNHEY and SVGEGT. The CDR3 contains 16 residues. V was shortened by 4 bases and J by 6 bases, with 22 bases between the two germline ends. CDR3 nucleotide sequence: TGTGCCAGCAGTTCGGGGGTGGGAGCGGGTGCGAGCGAGCAGTACGTC. Protein: CASSSGVGAGASEQYV.

The chain has TRBV19 and TRBJ2-1; D perhaps matches TRBD1 (5 bases). This CDR3 is built from 13 residues. V lost 7 bases and J lost 8, with 15 bases in between. The germline V gene has CDR1 LNHDA and CDR2 SQIVND (reference sequence). DNA for the CDR3: TGTGCCAGTACAGGGATGGGATCCTATGAGCAGTTCTTC. Translating gives CASTGMGSYEQFF.

This rearrangement joins TRBV11-3 to TRBJ1-2; D is perhaps TRBD1 (5 bases). V shed 4 bases and J shed 10 bases, with 19 bases lying between them. Germline V gives CDR1 SGHNT, CDR2 YENEEA. CDR3 length: 14 amino acids. As DNA, the CDR3 is TGTGCCAGCAGCTCCCCGTCCCTCGGGGGTCACTACACCTTC. It is translated as CASSSPSLGGHYTF.

The chain employs TRBV4-1 and TRBJ2-6; TRBD2 aligns across 8 bases. J gave up 4 bases and V 4 bases, and 9 bases lay outside the gene matches. This CDR3 spans 17 amino acids. CDR1 and CDR2 from the germline V gene are MGHRA and YSYEKL. The CDR3 DNA reads as TGCGCCAGCAGCCCGACTCCCGGGGGGGCGGGGGCCAACGTCCTGACTTTC. This codes for CASSPTPGGAGANVLTF.

The V gene is TRBV9, the J gene TRBJ2-2; 8 positions match TRBD2. The length of the CDR3 is 19 residues. With V trimmed by 0 bases and J by 3 bases, 13 bases remained unmatched. Germline V CDR1 and CDR2: SGDLS, YYNGEE. CDR3: CASSVVGSGSGLDTGELFF. CDR3 in DNA: TGTGCCAGCAGCGTAGTTGGGAGCGGGAGTGGTCTAGACACCGGGGAGCTGTTTTTT. Complete variable domain (other parts from reference TRBV9 and TRBJ2-2): DSGVTQTPKHLITATGQRVTLRCSPRSGDLSVYWYQQSLDQGLQFLIQYYNGEERAKGNILERFSAQQFPDLHSELNLSSLELGDSALYFCASSVVGSGSGLDTGELFFGEGSRLTVL.

The chain links TRBV28 to TRBJ1-1; D gene ambiguous. The CDR3 has 14 amino acids. V lost 8 bases and J lost 0, with 13 bases in between. The germline gives CDR1 MDHEN, CDR2 SYDVKM. The CDR3 region has the DNA TGTGCCAGCTCTGAGAACCCTCTGAACACTGAAGCTTTCTTT. This codes for CASSENPLNTEAFF. The full variable domain, in which reference TRBV28 and TRBJ1-1 provide the parts outside the CDR3, is DVKVTQSSRYLVKRTGEKVFLECVQDMDHENMFWYRQDPGLGLRLIYFSYDVKMKEKGDIPEGYSVSREKKERFSLILESASTNQTSMYLCASSENPLNTEAFFGQGTRLTVV.

The chain carries TRBV6-5 and TRBJ1-3; D possibly corresponds to TRBD1 (6 bases). Germline values: CDR1 MNHEY, CDR2 SVGAGI. V lost 8 bases and J lost 6, with 11 bases in between. This CDR3 region has 12 residues. The CDR3 nucleotides read TGTGCCAGCCTCAGGGGAAAAAACACCATATATTTT. It codes for CASLRGKNTIYF.

This clone has only a few counts. The V call is TRBV2, the J call TRBJ2-5; tentative D call: TRBD2 (5 bases). This CDR3 is 15 amino acids long. From germline, CDR1 is SNHLY and CDR2 FYNNEI. Between the trimmed V and J ends, which lost 0 bases and 5 bases, there was a span of 13 bases. CDR3 sequence (DNA): TGTGCCAGCAGTGAAGCGCTTGGGAGACGGGAGACCCAGTACTTC. Amino acid sequence: CASSEALGRRETQYF. The full variable domain, rest sourced from reference TRBV2 and TRBJ2-5, is EPEVTQTPSHQVTQMGQEVILRCVPISNHLYFYWYRQILGQKVEFLVSFYNNEISEKSEIFDDQFSVERPDGSNFTLKIRSTKLEDSAMYFCASSEALGRRETQYFGPGTRLLVL.

V gene TRBV6-5 combines with J gene TRBJ2-7, with 10 positions matching TRBD1. Germline lookup yields CDR1 MNHEY and CDR2 SVGAGI. The V segment lost 7 bases and the J segment 6 bases; nucleotides outside the gene matches: 9. The CDR3 extends over 14 amino acids. The CDR3 DNA sequence: TGTGCCAGCACCACCCCGGGACAGGGGCGCGAGCAGTACTTC. Its translation: CASTTPGQGREQYF.

V and J are TRBV30 and TRBJ2-2; 8 nucleotides agree with TRBD1. The CDR3 totals 14 residues. The germline V gene encodes CDR1 GTSNPN and CDR2 SVGIG (reference sequence). The ends lost 0 bases at V and 7 bases at J; junction bases unmatched: 4. Here the CDR3 DNA reads TGTGCCTGGAGTGTCCAGGGGGCCGGCGGGGAGCTGTTTTTT. Residues: CAWSVQGAGGELFF.

V gene TRBV29-1 combines with J gene TRBJ1-4; D is possibly TRBD1 (5 bases). There are 13 residues in the CDR3. CDR1 and CDR2 from the germline V gene are SQVTM and ANQGSEA. V was pared by 3 bases and J by 4 bases, with 9 bases between. As DNA, the CDR3 is TGCAGCGTTGATTGGGGCTATAATGAAAAACTGTTTTTT. It translates to CSVDWGYNEKLFF.